This TCR beta chain was documented in a study of Graves' ophthalmopathy and Graves' hyperthyroidism. RNA served as the template for amplifying TCR beta CDR3 regions. RT-PCR in the first round used HTBI primers; a second-round multiplex PCR followed. MiXCR was run by TCRdb on the multiplex PCR reads, yielding one entry per CDR3 protein. The data show roughly 380,000 distinct CDR3 sequences, over 15% seen once. From germline, CDR1 is MGHDK and CDR2 SYGVNS. The CDR3 runs to 14 residues. The ends were cut back, 7 bases at V and 5 bases at J, with 12 bases in the middle. This clonotype was seen repeatedly, ten times or more.

Material: peripheral blood. The clonotype was recovered from a woman under 30 with stable Graves' hyperthyroidism. The rearrangement uses TRBV25-1 and TRBJ1-6, with D perhaps matching TRBD1 (5 bases). The CDR3 nucleotides read TGTGCCAGCAAAACAGGAGGCCATAATTCACCCCTCCACTTT. Residues: CASKTGGHNSPLHF.